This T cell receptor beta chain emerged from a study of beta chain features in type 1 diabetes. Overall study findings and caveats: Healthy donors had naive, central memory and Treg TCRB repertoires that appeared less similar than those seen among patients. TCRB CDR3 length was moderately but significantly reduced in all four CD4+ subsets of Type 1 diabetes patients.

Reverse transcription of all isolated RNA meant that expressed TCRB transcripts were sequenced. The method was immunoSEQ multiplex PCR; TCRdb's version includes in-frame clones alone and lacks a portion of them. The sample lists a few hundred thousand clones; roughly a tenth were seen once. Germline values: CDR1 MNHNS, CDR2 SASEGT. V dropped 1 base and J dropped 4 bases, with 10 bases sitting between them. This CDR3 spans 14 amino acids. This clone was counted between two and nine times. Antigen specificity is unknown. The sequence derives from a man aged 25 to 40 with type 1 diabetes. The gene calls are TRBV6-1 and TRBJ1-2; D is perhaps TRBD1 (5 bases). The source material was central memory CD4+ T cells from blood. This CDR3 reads CASSEGQSLYGYTF. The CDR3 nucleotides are TGTGCCAGCAGTGAAGGACAGAGCCTCTATGGCTACACCTTC.